A single T cell receptor beta chain is shown here with its context. Its antigen is unidentified. These data are taken from a study of cytotoxic CD8 clonotypes in ibrutinib-treated CLL. The study's findings and limits: Baseline clonality, higher than in age-matched healthy donors, tracked circulating CD8+ T-cell counts.

The CDR3 is 13 amino acids. V lost 5 bases and J lost 10; bases outside the gene matches: 5. Germline loops: CDR1 SGHTA, CDR2 FQGNSA. Method: immunoSEQ multiplex PCR; TCRdb's copy keeps in-frame clones and lacks some. The sample lists 150,000 to 200,000 clones, approximately 77% seen once, with roughly 2% in the top ten. This receptor was identified in a human donor with chronic lymphocytic leukemia. The chain is built from TRBV7-2 and TRBJ1-6, with 7 bases matching TRBD1. The starting material was PBMCs, obtained after 12 months of ibrutinib treatment. This chain's CDR3 is CASSGTASSPLHF. The CDR3, as DNA: TGTGCCAGCAGCGGGACAGCCTCATCACCCCTCCACTTT.